This T cell receptor (beta chain) came from a study of shared clonotypes between healthy human individuals. TCRdb's table, derived via immunoSEQ multiplex PCR, lists solely in-frame clones and lacks some. Of roughly 680,000 clones in the sample, approximately 72% were seen once. Sequencing was performed on memory CD4+ T cells sorted from blood. Subset defined: CD45RA-negative fraction. The receptor was isolated from a woman aged 30 to 39 in good health.

CDR3 DNA: TGCGCCAGCAGCCAGACTGCCGGGACAGGGTCCTATGGCTACACCTTC. It specifies CASSQTAGTGSYGYTF. The V and J genes are TRBV4-1 and TRBJ1-2; 9 bases match TRBD1. The CDR3 has 16 amino acids. CDR1 is MGHRA and CDR2 is YSYEKL in the germline V gene. With V trimmed by 3 bases and J by 4 bases, 9 bases remained unmatched.